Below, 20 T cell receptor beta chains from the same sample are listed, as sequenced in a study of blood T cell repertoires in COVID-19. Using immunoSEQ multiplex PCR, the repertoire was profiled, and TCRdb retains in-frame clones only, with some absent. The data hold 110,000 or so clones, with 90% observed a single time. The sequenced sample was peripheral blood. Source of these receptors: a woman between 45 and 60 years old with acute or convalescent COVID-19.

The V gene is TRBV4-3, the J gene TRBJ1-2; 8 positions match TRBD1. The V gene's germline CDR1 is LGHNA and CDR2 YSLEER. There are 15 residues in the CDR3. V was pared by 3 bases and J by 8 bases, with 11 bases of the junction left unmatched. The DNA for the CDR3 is TGCGCCAGCAGCCAGGCTGGACGGACAGGGAGAGGCTACACCTTC. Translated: CASSQAGRTGRGYTF.

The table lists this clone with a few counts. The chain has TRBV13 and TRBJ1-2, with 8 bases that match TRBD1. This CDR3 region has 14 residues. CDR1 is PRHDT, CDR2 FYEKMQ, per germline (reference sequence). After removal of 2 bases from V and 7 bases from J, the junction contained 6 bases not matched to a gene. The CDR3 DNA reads TGTGCCAGCAGCTTATCCACAGGGGGACCTGGCTACACCTTC. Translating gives CASSLSTGGPGYTF.

The CDR3 DNA is TGTGCCAGTACCCCTAGGCCGGGGGGCGTAACTAATGAAAAACTGTTTTTT. As protein: CASTPRPGGVTNEKLFF. The chain carries TRBV19 and TRBJ1-4; maybe TRBD1 (6 bases). Trimming shortened V by 7 bases and J by 1 base, and 19 bases separated the two germline ends. The CDR3 loop spans 17 amino acids. Germline V gene lookup returns CDR1 LNHDA and CDR2 SQIVND (reference sequence).

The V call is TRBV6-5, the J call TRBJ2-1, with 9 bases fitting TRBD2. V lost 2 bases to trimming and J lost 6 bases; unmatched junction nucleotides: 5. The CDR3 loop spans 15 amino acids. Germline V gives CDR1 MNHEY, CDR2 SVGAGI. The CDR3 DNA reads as TGTGCCAGCAGTTACCAGAGCGGGAGGCCCAATGAGCAGTTCTTC. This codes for CASSYQSGRPNEQFF.

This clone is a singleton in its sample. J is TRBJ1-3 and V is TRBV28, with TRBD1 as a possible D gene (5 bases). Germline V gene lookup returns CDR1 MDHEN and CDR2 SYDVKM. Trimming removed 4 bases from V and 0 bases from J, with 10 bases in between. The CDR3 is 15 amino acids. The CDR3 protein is CASSSLGLSGNTIYF. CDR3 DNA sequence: TGTGCCAGCAGTTCTTTGGGGCTCTCTGGAAACACCATATATTTT.

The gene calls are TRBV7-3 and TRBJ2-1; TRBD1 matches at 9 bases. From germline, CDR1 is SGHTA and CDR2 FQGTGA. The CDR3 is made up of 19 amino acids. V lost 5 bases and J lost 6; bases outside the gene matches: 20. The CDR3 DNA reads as TGTGCCAGCAGCCCAAAGCCCCTCCCACAGGGGGCGTACGGCAATGAGCAGTTCTTC. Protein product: CASSPKPLPQGAYGNEQFF.

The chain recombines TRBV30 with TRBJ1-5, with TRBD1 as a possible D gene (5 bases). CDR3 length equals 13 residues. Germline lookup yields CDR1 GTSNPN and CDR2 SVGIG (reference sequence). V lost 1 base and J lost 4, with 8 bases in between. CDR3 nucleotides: TGTGCCTGGAGTGGCCAGGGAAATCAGCCCCAGCATTTT. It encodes CAWSGQGNQPQHF.

The CDR3 sequence: CASNPQRGLQETQYF. In DNA form, the CDR3 reads TGCGCCAGCAACCCACAGAGGGGGCTGCAAGAGACCCAGTACTTC. J is TRBJ2-5 and V is TRBV5-1, with TRBD1 identical over 7 bases. The CDR3 consists of 15 residues. Trimming at V came to 6 bases and at J to 2 bases, leaving 10 bases not matched to a gene. Germline loops: CDR1 SGHRS, CDR2 YFSETQ.

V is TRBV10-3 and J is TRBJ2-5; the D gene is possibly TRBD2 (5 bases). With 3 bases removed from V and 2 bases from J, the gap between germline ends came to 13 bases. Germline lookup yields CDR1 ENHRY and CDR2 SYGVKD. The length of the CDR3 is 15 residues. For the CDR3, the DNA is TGTGCCATCAGTGATGACCTCGGAGGACAAGAGACCCAGTACTTC. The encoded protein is CAISDDLGGQETQYF.

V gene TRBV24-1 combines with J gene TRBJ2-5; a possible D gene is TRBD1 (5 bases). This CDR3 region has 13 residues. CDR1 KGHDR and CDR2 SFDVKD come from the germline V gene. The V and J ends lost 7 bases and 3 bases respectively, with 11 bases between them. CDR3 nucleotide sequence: TGTGCCACCAGGGGGCTAATGGAAGAGACCCAGTACTTC. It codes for CATRGLMEETQYF.

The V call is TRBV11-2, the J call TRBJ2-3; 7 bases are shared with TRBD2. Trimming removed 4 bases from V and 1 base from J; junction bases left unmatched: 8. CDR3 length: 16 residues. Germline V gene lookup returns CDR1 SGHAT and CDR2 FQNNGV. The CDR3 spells CASSSLWAGGTDTQYF. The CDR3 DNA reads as TGTGCCAGCAGCTCGCTATGGGCGGGAGGCACAGATACGCAGTATTTT.

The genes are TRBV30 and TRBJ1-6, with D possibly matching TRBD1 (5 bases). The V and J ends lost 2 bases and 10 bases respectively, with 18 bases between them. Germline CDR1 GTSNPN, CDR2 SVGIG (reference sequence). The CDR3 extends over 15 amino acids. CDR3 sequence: CAWSKEGRAGSPLHF. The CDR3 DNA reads TGTGCCTGGAGTAAGGAGGGCAGGGCCGGATCACCCCTCCACTTT.

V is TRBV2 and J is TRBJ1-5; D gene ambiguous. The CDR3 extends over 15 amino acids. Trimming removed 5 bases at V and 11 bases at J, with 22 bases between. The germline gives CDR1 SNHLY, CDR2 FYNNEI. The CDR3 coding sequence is TGTGCCAGCAGTTCCTCCCTTTCGGAGGATTCGGCCCAGCATTTT. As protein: CASSSSLSEDSAQHF.

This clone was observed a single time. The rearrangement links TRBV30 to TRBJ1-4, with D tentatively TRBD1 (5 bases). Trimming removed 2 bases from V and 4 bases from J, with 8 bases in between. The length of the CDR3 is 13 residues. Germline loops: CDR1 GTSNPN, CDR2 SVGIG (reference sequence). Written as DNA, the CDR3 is TGTGCCTGGAGTTCAGGGTTTAATGAAAAACTGTTTTTT. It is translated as CAWSSGFNEKLFF.

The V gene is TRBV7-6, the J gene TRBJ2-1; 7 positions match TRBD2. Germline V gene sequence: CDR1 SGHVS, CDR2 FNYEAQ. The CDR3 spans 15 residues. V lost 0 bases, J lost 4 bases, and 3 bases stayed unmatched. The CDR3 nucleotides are TGTGCCAGCAGCTTAGCGGGAGGGCCATACAATGAGCAGTTCTTC. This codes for CASSLAGGPYNEQFF.

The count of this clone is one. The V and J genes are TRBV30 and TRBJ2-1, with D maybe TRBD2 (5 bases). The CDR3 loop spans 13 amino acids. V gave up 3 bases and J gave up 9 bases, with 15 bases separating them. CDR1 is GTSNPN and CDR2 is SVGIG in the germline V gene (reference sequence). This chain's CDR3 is CAWSGFGEGEQFF. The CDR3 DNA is TGTGCCTGGAGCGGTTTCGGGGAAGGTGAGCAGTTCTTC.

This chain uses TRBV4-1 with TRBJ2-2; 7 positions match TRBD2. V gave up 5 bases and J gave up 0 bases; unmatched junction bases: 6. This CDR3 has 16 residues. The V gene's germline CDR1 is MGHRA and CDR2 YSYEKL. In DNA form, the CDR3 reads TGCGCCAGCAGCGGGAGGGGCGACCCGAACACCGGGGAGCTGTTTTTT. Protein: CASSGRGDPNTGELFF.

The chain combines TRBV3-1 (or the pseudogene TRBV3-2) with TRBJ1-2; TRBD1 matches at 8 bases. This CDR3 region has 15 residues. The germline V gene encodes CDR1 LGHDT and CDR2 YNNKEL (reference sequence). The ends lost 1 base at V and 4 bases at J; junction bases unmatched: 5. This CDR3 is CASSQGPGGLYGYTF. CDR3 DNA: TGTGCCAGCAGCCAAGGTCCAGGGGGCCTCTATGGCTACACCTTC.

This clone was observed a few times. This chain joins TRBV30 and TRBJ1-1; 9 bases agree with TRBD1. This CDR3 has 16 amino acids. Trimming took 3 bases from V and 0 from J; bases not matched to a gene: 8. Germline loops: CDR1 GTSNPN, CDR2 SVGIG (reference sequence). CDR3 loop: CAWRPPTGGLNTEAFF. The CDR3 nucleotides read TGTGCCTGGAGACCCCCTACAGGGGGCCTGAACACTGAAGCTTTCTTT.

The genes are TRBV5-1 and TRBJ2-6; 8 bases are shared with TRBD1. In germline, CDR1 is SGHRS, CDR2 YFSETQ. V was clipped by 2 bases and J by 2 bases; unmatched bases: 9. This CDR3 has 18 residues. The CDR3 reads CASSLYRQGSTGANVLTF. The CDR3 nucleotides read TGCGCCAGCAGCTTATACCGACAGGGGTCCACTGGGGCCAACGTCCTGACTTTC.